This TCR beta chain was sequenced for a study of CD8+ T cells in alopecia areata. Study at large: For the treated group, dosing was oral tofacitinib at 5 to 10 mg twice daily.

As to treatment: oral pan-JAK inhibitor, 5-10 mg twice daily. The table lists this clone with a few counts. The CDR3 length is 12 residues. CDR1 is SGHRS, CDR2 YFSETQ, per germline. V was shortened by 4 bases and J by 8 bases, with 12 bases between the two germline ends. Extraction of RNA preceded its reverse transcription into cDNA, which served as the sequencing template. Generated by immunoSEQ multiplex PCR, the TCRdb table keeps only in-frame clones and is missing some. The sample lists about 250,000 clones; approximately 60% were seen once. This specimen was CD4+ T cells sorted from blood, taken around week 52, from a patient treated with tofacitinib. The gene calls are TRBV5-1 and TRBJ1-2, with D perhaps TRBD1 (5 bases). This receptor was taken from a human donor with alopecia areata. The CDR3 DNA follows: TGCGCCAGCAGCCCCTCGGGGGGAGGCTACACCTTC. This encodes CASSPSGGGYTF.